One and the same sample provided the 13 T cell receptor beta chains below, sequenced in a study of shared clonotypes between healthy human individuals. Clones were read by immunoSEQ multiplex PCR, and TCRdb kept only the in-frame ones, dropping some. The profile shows 500,000 to 550,000 clones, approximately 95% of them singletons. The sample comprised naive CD4+ T cells sorted from blood. Subset reported: CD45RA+ positively selected. The receptor source for this set is a woman aged 30 to 39 in good health.

V and J are TRBV6-6 and TRBJ2-1; TRBD1 matches 8 bases. The CDR3 loop spans 15 amino acids. The junction had 8 bases not matched to a gene; V was cut back by 3 bases and J by 7 bases. The germline gives CDR1 MNHNY, CDR2 SVGAGI (reference sequence). CDR3 in amino acids: CASSYGQGAGNEQFF. For the CDR3, the DNA is TGTGCCAGCAGTTATGGGCAGGGGGCGGGAAATGAGCAGTTCTTC.

This rearrangement joins TRBV28 to TRBJ1-1, with D maybe TRBD1 (6 bases). V lost 2 bases and J lost 11, with 12 bases in between. Germline CDR1 is MDHEN and CDR2 is SYDVKM. CDR3 length equals 12 residues. In nucleotides, the CDR3 is TGTGCCAGCAGTTTAACAGGGCTGGGGGCTTTCTTT. This codes for CASSLTGLGAFF.

The chain links TRBV5-1 to TRBJ2-7; D possibly corresponds to TRBD1 (5 bases). The CDR3 loop spans 16 amino acids. Trimming cost V 0 bases and J 2 bases, with 15 bases left between them. Germline lookup yields CDR1 SGHRS and CDR2 YFSETQ. CDR3 in amino acids: CASSLVAGRLTYEQYF. For the CDR3, the DNA is TGCGCCAGCAGCTTGGTGGCAGGGCGTCTAACCTACGAGCAGTACTTC.

In this sample, this clone turned up a few times. V usage is TRBV4-1 and J usage is TRBJ1-5; 8 bases are a match to TRBD1. Trimming removed 1 base from V and 1 base from J; junction bases left unmatched: 0. From germline, CDR1 is MGHRA and CDR2 YSYEKL. The CDR3 spans 15 residues. The CDR3 reads CASSQGQGSNQPQHF. CDR3 DNA: TGCGCCAGCAGCCAAGGACAGGGGAGCAATCAGCCCCAGCATTTT.

The V gene is TRBV9, the J gene TRBJ1-1; 7 positions agree with TRBD1. Germline loops: CDR1 SGDLS, CDR2 YYNGEE. J was trimmed by 1 base and V by 4 bases; bases with no gene match: 7. The CDR3 sequence is 15 residues long. CDR3 nucleotides: TGTGCCAGCAGCACATCGGGACAGCCGAACACTGAAGCTTTCTTT. Encoded protein: CASSTSGQPNTEAFF.

The chain uses TRBV9 and TRBJ2-1; D uncertain. This CDR3 region has 14 residues. Germline V lookup: CDR1 SGDLS, CDR2 YYNGEE. V lost 0 bases to trimming and J lost 5 bases, with 9 bases between them. The CDR3 region has the DNA TGTGCCAGCAGCGTAGGGCCACTTAACAATGAGCAGTTCTTC. It encodes CASSVGPLNNEQFF.

This chain joins TRBV10-2 and TRBJ1-2, with D hard to call. CDR1 and CDR2 from the germline V gene are WSHSY and SAAADI. V was clipped by 6 bases and J by 5 bases, with 10 bases between them. The length of the CDR3 is 12 residues. Written as DNA, the CDR3 is TGCGCCAGCAGCTTCGACGGTTATGGCTACACCTTC. Amino acid sequence: CASSFDGYGYTF.

The chain couples TRBV10-1 to TRBJ2-1, with D possibly TRBD2 on 6 matching bases. Trimming pared 0 bases from V and 12 bases from J, leaving 9 bases between. Germline CDR1 WNHNN, CDR2 SYGVQD (reference sequence). The CDR3 is 12 residues long. CDR3: CASSESTSWQFF. The CDR3 bases are TGCGCCAGCAGTGAGTCGACTAGTTGGCAGTTCTTC.

This chain joins TRBV4-1 and TRBJ2-3; 10 nucleotides line up with TRBD2. The CDR3 is made up of 18 amino acids. Germline values: CDR1 MGHRA, CDR2 YSYEKL. The trim removed 0 bases at V and 2 bases at J, leaving 8 bases unmatched. This CDR3 is CASSQDPSGRALTDTQYF. The CDR3 nucleotides read TGCGCCAGCAGCCAAGATCCGAGCGGGAGGGCCCTCACAGATACGCAGTATTTT.

Notes on this clone: It is likely a read error, because the conserved phenylalanine at the end of the CDR3 is missing. The DNA is left out, because the CDR3 cannot be placed on it with certainty; the CDR3 is given as TCRdb lists it. This chain connects TRBV19 to TRBJ1-1; whether TRBD1, the table's D call, matches the DNA was not checked. CDR1 LNHDA and CDR2 SQIVND come from the germline V gene (reference sequence). The CDR3 is 8 amino acids long, termini counted. CDR3: CATRDSRT.

This chain links TRBV28 with TRBJ2-7; perhaps TRBD2 as D (6 bases). Between the trimmed V and J ends, which lost 10 bases and 2 bases, there was a span of 15 bases. This CDR3 has 13 amino acids. Germline V gene data show CDR1 as MDHEN and CDR2 as SYDVKM. CDR3 DNA: TGTGCCATTAGAGGAGGGGTCGCCTACGAGCAGTACTTC. Translating gives CAIRGGVAYEQYF.

J is TRBJ2-1 and V is TRBV10-3; tentatively, D is TRBD1 (6 bases). The germline V and J ends were trimmed by 0 bases and 4 bases, with 10 bases remaining between them. The CDR3 is 15 residues long. Per the germline V gene, CDR1 is ENHRY and CDR2 is SYGVKD. The CDR3 sequence is CAISESTGNYNEQFF. The CDR3 region has the DNA TGTGCCATCAGTGAGTCCACAGGGAATTACAATGAGCAGTTCTTC.

V and J are TRBV5-4 and TRBJ2-7, with 9 bases that match TRBD1. CDR1 and CDR2 from the germline V gene are SGHNT and YYREEE (reference sequence). The J segment lost 4 bases and the V segment lost 1 base, leaving 6 bases of the junction unmatched. CDR3 length equals 15 residues. CDR3 region: CASSLYGTGLYEQYF. For the CDR3, the DNA is TGTGCCAGCAGCTTGTACGGGACAGGGCTTTACGAGCAGTACTTC.